Below are 10 T cell receptor beta chains sequenced from a single sample in a study of blood T cell repertoires in COVID-19. The repertoire was sequenced with immunoSEQ multiplex PCR; TCRdb's copy has only in-frame clones and lacks some. Of more than 50,000 clones in the sample, about nine tenths were seen once. Sequences were obtained from peripheral blood. The receptors shown here come from a human donor in a cohort sampled during active COVID-19.

This rearrangement joins TRBV4-3 to TRBJ2-5, with 8 positions matching TRBD2. Germline CDR1 reads LGHNA; CDR2 reads YSLEER. This CDR3 contains 18 residues. J lost 5 bases, V lost 3 bases, and 17 bases had no gene match. In DNA form, the CDR3 reads TGCGCCAGCAGCCAGAACCCCGGCCCGGGACTAGGGGGGGAGACCCAGTACTTC. Protein: CASSQNPGPGLGGETQYF.

V is TRBV6-2 or TRBV6-3 and J is TRBJ2-7; 13 bases map to TRBD2. Trimming cost V 2 bases and J 4 bases; bases outside gene matches: 5. Germline CDR1 reads MNHEY; CDR2 reads SVGEGT. The CDR3 is made up of 16 amino acids. The DNA of the CDR3 is TGTGCCAGCAGTTACCTCGGACTAGCGGGAGCGTACGAGCAGTACTTC. Translating it yields CASSYLGLAGAYEQYF.

There are a few counts of this clone. The rearrangement joins TRBV14 to TRBJ1-6, with 9 bases matching TRBD1. Germline V lookup: CDR1 SGHDN, CDR2 FVKESK. The CDR3 spans 14 residues. V lost 6 bases and J lost 9; bases outside the gene matches: 6. CDR3 DNA: TGTGCCAGCAGTGACAGGGGGAATCCTTCACCCCTCCACTTT. As protein: CASSDRGNPSPLHF.

J is TRBJ2-2 and V is TRBV7-2, with D tentatively TRBD1 (6 bases). This CDR3 contains 14 residues. Trimming took off 1 base at V and 5 bases at J, with 8 bases between the two ends. Germline values: CDR1 SGHTA, CDR2 FQGNSA. CDR3 sequence: CASSLGGRTGELFF. The CDR3 coding sequence is TGTGCCAGCAGCTTAGGGGGGCGGACCGGGGAGCTGTTTTTT. The variable domain in full, completed from reference TRBV7-2 and TRBJ2-2, reads GAGVSQSPSNKVTEKGKDVELRCDPISGHTALYWYRQSLGQGLEFLIYFQGNSAPDKSGLPSDRFSAERTGGSVSTLTIQRTQQEDSAVYLCASSLGGRTGELFFGEGSRLTVL.

This chain joins TRBV6-2 or TRBV6-3 and TRBJ1-6; D gene uncertain. The V gene's germline CDR1 is MNHEY and CDR2 SVGEGT. V dropped 0 bases and J dropped 7 bases, with 7 bases sitting between them. The CDR3 extends over 14 amino acids. The CDR3 reads CASSYSRPNSPLHF. CDR3 sequence (DNA): TGTGCCAGCAGTTACTCGAGGCCCAATTCACCCCTCCACTTT.

V gene TRBV5-1 combines with J gene TRBJ2-3; D possibly corresponds to TRBD1 (5 bases). Trimming shortened V by 2 bases and J by 2 bases, and 9 bases separated the two germline ends. The CDR3 consists of 14 residues. Per the germline V gene, CDR1 is SGHRS and CDR2 is YFSETQ. The CDR3 loop is CASSLGQNTDTQYF. The CDR3 DNA reads as TGCGCCAGCAGCTTAGGACAAAACACAGATACGCAGTATTTT. Together with reference TRBV5-1 and TRBJ2-3, the CDR3 gives the full variable domain: KAGVTQTPRYLIKTRGQQVTLSCSPISGHRSVSWYQQTPGQGLQFLFEYFSETQRNKGNFPGRFSGRQFSNSRSEMNVSTLELGDSALYLCASSLGQNTDTQYFGPGTRLTVL.

The CDR3 region has the DNA TGTGCCAGCAGTCCGAACTTCAACAGCCACCTTGAAGCTTTCTTT. Amino acids: CASSPNFNSHLEAFF. The chain joins TRBV6-5 to TRBJ1-1; no definite D call. The CDR3 runs to 15 residues. Germline values: CDR1 MNHEY, CDR2 SVGAGI. Between the trimmed V and J ends, which lost 5 bases and 7 bases, there was a span of 20 bases.

V usage is TRBV6-2 or TRBV6-3 and J usage is TRBJ2-1, with D possibly TRBD2 on 6 matching bases. Germline CDR1 is MNHEY and CDR2 is SVGEGT. This CDR3 has 15 residues. V lost 5 bases to trimming and J lost 4 bases, with 15 bases between them. The CDR3 loop reads CASSGAGTPYNEQFF. CDR3 sequence (DNA): TGTGCCAGCAGTGGGGCAGGGACTCCTTACAATGAGCAGTTCTTC.

In nucleotides, the CDR3 is TGTGCCAGCAGCCATGCGGGCCTTTGGTACTTC. Its protein product is CASSHAGLWYF. The chain uses TRBV7-9 and TRBJ2-7, with D tentatively TRBD2 (5 bases). The CDR3 has 11 amino acids. Germline V gene lookup returns CDR1 SEHNR and CDR2 FQNEAQ (reference sequence). V was pared by 5 bases and J by 12 bases, with 14 bases between.

This clone has just one count. This chain links TRBV7-3 with TRBJ2-1; 8 bases fit TRBD2. The CDR3 runs 15 residues. Germline trimming cut 3 bases from V and 5 bases from J; bases unmatched to any gene: 6. The germline V gene encodes CDR1 SGHTA and CDR2 FQGTGA. The CDR3 nucleotides read TGTGCCAGCAGCTTGGGCGGGAGGAGGGACAATGAGCAGTTCTTC. Translating gives CASSLGGRRDNEQFF.